This is a list of T cell receptor beta chains from one sample in a study of T cell repertoires in aging, cancer and after chemotherapy. In TCRdb, the multiplex PCR reads were re-called with MiXCR into one record per CDR3 protein. The sample records approximately 11,000 distinct CDR3 sequences, roughly 45% being singletons. Sequenced input: blood. These receptors were collected from a human donor in good health. CDR3s include the opening cysteine and the closing phenylalanine or tryptophan. D genes are given only for firm matches. Clone size is not always given. Where it is, it says once, few, many or a class for expanded clones.

d_call clone_size j_call v_call cdr3_aa cdr3_nt
NA few TRBJ2-7 TRBV24-1 CATSDPATSYEQYF TGTGCCACCAGTGACCCCGCCACGTCCTACGAGCAGTACTTC
NA once TRBJ2-3 TRBV5-1 CASRVGSTGRHTDTQYF TGCGCCAGCAGGGTCGGGTCCACAGGGCGACACACAGATACGCAGTATTTT
NA few TRBJ1-5 TRBV6-1 CASRTTNNQPQHF TGTGCCAGCAGAACCACCAACAATCAGCCCCAGCATTTT
NA NA TRBJ2-1 TRBV19 CASRDERGNSYNEQFF TGTGCCAGTAGGGACGAGAGGGGAAACTCCTACAATGAGCAGTTCTTC
NA few TRBJ2-3 TRBV6-1 CASSFDRDVDTQYF TGTGCCAGCAGCTTCGATAGGGATGTAGATACGCAGTATTTT
NA NA TRBJ1-2 TRBV27 CASSFRGYYGYTF TGTGCCAGCAGTTTTCGGGGATACTATGGCTACACCTTC
NA few TRBJ2-1 TRBV12-3/TRBV12-4 CASRGGANEQFF TGTGCCAGCAGGGGGGGGGCCAATGAGCAGTTCTTC
TRBD1 few TRBJ1-5 TRBV19 CASSIRHRGRDQPQHF TGTGCCAGTAGTATACGTCACAGGGGGCGCGATCAGCCCCAGCATTTT
TRBD2 NA TRBJ2-1 TRBV24-1 CATSEGGSGRHNEQFF TGTGCCACCAGTGAGGGTGGTAGCGGGAGACACAATGAGCAGTTCTTC
NA NA TRBJ1-2 TRBV7-9 CASSSAGPKGYTF TGTGCCAGCAGCTCGGCCGGCCCTAAGGGCTACACCTTC
TRBD2 NA TRBJ2-3 TRBV7-2 CASSGGLAGPTDTQYF TGTGCCAGCAGCGGAGGACTAGCGGGACCCACAGATACGCAGTATTTT
TRBD1 NA TRBJ1-5 TRBV12-3/TRBV12-4 CASSRTGSNQPQHF TGTGCCAGCAGTCGGACAGGGAGCAATCAGCCCCAGCATTTT
NA NA TRBJ1-4 TRBV4-3 CASSQETWGNEKLFF TGCGCCAGCAGCCAAGAAACTTGGGGGAATGAAAAACTGTTTTTT
TRBD1 NA TRBJ1-1 TRBV30 CAWGQVNTEAFF TGTGCCTGGGGACAGGTGAACACTGAAGCTTTCTTT
TRBD1 few TRBJ2-6 TRBV5-6 CASSPRGTGANVLTF TGTGCCAGCAGTCCCAGGGGGACTGGGGCCAACGTCCTGACTTTC
NA NA TRBJ2-5 TRBV6-1 CASSYSVGDEMKETQYF TGTGCCAGCAGTTACTCGGTCGGGGACGAAATGAAAGAGACCCAGTACTTC
TRBD1 NA TRBJ2-7 TRBV6-4 CASSDSIIGTETPCRYF TGTGCCAGCAGTGACTCGATTATTGGGACAGAAACCCCTTGTAGGTACTTC
TRBD2 once TRBJ2-3 TRBV6-6 CASRRGSDTDTQYF TGTGCCAGCAGACGCGGGAGTGACACAGATACGCAGTATTTT
NA NA TRBJ1-2 TRBV6-1 CASSYPGQGGYTF TGTGCCAGCAGTTACCCGGGCCAAGGAGGCTACACCTTC
NA NA TRBJ1-6 TRBV5-1 CASSLGEAYNSPLHF TGCGCCAGCAGCTTAGGAGAGGCCTATAATTCACCCCTCCACTTT
NA few TRBJ1-5 TRBV19 CASSKSNQPQHF TGTGCCAGTAGTAAAAGCAATCAGCCCCAGCATTTT
NA NA TRBJ2-2 TRBV12-3/TRBV12-4 CASSSTGAATGELFF TGTGCCAGCAGTTCGACAGGTGCGGCCACCGGGGAGCTGTTTTTT
TRBD2 few TRBJ2-3 TRBV24-1 CATSDARLAGGADTQYF TGTGCCACCAGTGATGCGCGGTTAGCGGGGGGCGCAGATACGCAGTATTTT
NA NA TRBJ2-3 TRBV5-4 CASSLGLELDTDTQYF TGTGCCAGCAGCTTAGGTTTGGAGCTAGACACAGATACGCAGTATTTT
NA once TRBJ2-2 TRBV10-3 CAISESRVPNTGELFF TGTGCCATCAGTGAGTCCCGGGTCCCGAACACCGGGGAGCTGTTTTTT
TRBD2 few TRBJ2-1 TRBV5-1 CASSYGTSGSVNEQFF TGCGCCAGCAGCTACGGGACTAGCGGGAGTGTAAATGAGCAGTTCTTC
TRBD1 NA TRBJ2-1 TRBV2 CASRKDRETYNEQFF TGTGCCAGCAGGAAGGACAGGGAGACCTACAATGAGCAGTTCTTC
TRBD1 NA TRBJ2-3 TRBV5-6 CASRGQSRTDTQYF TGTGCCAGTAGGGGACAGTCCCGCACAGATACGCAGTATTTT
NA few TRBJ1-5 TRBV20-1 CSATGEGNQPQHF TGCAGTGCTACAGGGGAAGGCAATCAGCCCCAGCATTTT
NA once TRBJ1-2 TRBV4-2 CASSQERRGIRDLGYTF TGTGCCAGCAGCCAAGAGCGACGGGGCATCCGCGATTTAGGCTACACCTTC
TRBD2 NA TRBJ2-7 TRBV7-2 CASSPTSGSFDEQYF TGTGCCAGCAGCCCAACTAGCGGGAGCTTTGACGAGCAGTACTTC
TRBD1 NA TRBJ2-7 TRBV28 CASSPWTGGESGNSEQYF TGTGCCAGCAGTCCATGGACAGGGGGCGAATCAGGGAACTCCGAGCAGTACTTC
TRBD2 NA TRBJ2-1 TRBV12-3/TRBV12-4 CASRAGVAGQYEQFF TGTGCCAGCAGAGCTGGAGTAGCGGGCCAGTATGAGCAGTTCTTC
NA NA TRBJ1-4 TRBV30 CAWRPGNRGEKLFF TGTGCCTGGAGGCCGGGAAACCGAGGCGAAAAACTGTTTTTT
NA NA TRBJ2-3 TRBV30 CAWKRQTDTQYF TGTGCCTGGAAACGTCAGACAGATACGCAGTATTTT
NA NA TRBJ1-5 TRBV12-3/TRBV12-4 CASTRTVADQPQHF TGTGCCAGCACCAGGACAGTGGCAGATCAGCCCCAGCATTTT
TRBD2 few TRBJ2-3 TRBV24-1 CATSDSGLAGDTQYF TGTGCCACCAGTGATTCGGGACTAGCAGGAGATACGCAGTATTTT
NA NA TRBJ1-3 TRBV6-1 CASRDWWGPGNTIYF TGTGCCAGCAGGGACTGGTGGGGTCCTGGAAACACCATATATTTT
NA few TRBJ2-7 TRBV6-5 CASSEGTDTNYEQYF TGTGCCAGCAGTGAGGGTACGGACACTAATTACGAGCAGTACTTC
NA few TRBJ2-2 TRBV7-6 CASSSQQGEVGELFF TGTGCCAGCAGCTCACAGCAGGGGGAGGTCGGGGAGCTGTTTTTT
TRBD1 NA TRBJ1-3 TRBV18 CASSPQGNSGNTIYF TGTGCCAGCTCCCCACAGGGGAATTCTGGAAACACCATATATTTT
NA NA TRBJ1-1 TRBV5-6 CASSKEQGTEAFF TGTGCCAGCAGCAAGGAACAGGGTACTGAAGCTTTCTTT
NA few TRBJ1-5 TRBV6-1 CASSSSQPQHF TGTGCCAGCAGTTCCAGTCAGCCCCAGCATTTT
NA NA TRBJ1-4 TRBV28 CASSLLGADEKLFF TGTGCCAGCAGTTTATTGGGGGCCGACGAAAAACTGTTTTTT
NA NA TRBJ2-1 TRBV14 CASTQERWAAEQFF TGTGCCAGCACCCAAGAACGCTGGGCAGCTGAGCAGTTCTTC
NA few TRBJ1-2 TRBV29-1 CSVGGGLRGYTF TGCAGCGTGGGGGGGGGGCTTCGTGGCTACACCTTC
NA few TRBJ2-3 TRBV30 CAWGDITGRDTQYF TGTGCCTGGGGAGACATCACAGGCAGAGATACGCAGTATTTT
NA NA TRBJ2-5 TRBV11-2 CASSLTGGGIGETQYF TGTGCCAGCAGCCTAACCGGGGGCGGGATAGGAGAGACCCAGTACTTC
NA once TRBJ2-5 TRBV5-6 CASSLGGGTETQYF TGTGCCAGCAGCTTGGGGGGCGGAACGGAGACCCAGTACTTC
NA NA TRBJ1-5 TRBV12-3/TRBV12-4 CASSFEGTYQPQHF TGTGCCAGCAGTTTCGAGGGGACTTATCAGCCCCAGCATTTT
NA few TRBJ2-2 TRBV6-5 CASSPLDTGELFF TGTGCCAGCAGTCCTCTTGACACCGGGGAGCTGTTTTTT
NA NA TRBJ2-6 TRBV20-1 CSARRANSGANVLTF TGCAGTGCTAGAAGGGCCAACTCTGGGGCCAACGTCCTGACTTTC
TRBD1 NA TRBJ1-5 TRBV11-2 CASSFDRGLQPQHF TGTGCCAGCAGCTTCGACAGGGGCCTTCAGCCCCAGCATTTT
TRBD1 few TRBJ2-7 TRBV6-5 CASSLGQGGLYEQYF TGTGCCAGCAGTTTAGGACAGGGGGGACTCTACGAGCAGTACTTC
NA NA TRBJ1-1 TRBV11-1 CASSLARRGSTEAFF TGTGCCAGCAGCTTAGCCAGGCGTGGGAGCACTGAAGCTTTCTTT